Given below is one T cell receptor (beta chain) in context. This record belongs to a study of CD8 T cells in Susac syndrome. Germline V gene sequence: CDR1 GTSNPN, CDR2 SVGIG (reference sequence). This CDR3 contains 14 residues. The junction had 8 bases not matched to a gene; V was cut back by 5 bases and J by 3 bases. Reverse transcription of about 0.5 to 1 ug RNA used random hexamers. MiXCR, applied by TCRdb to the immunoSEQ multiplex PCR reads, yields one record per CDR3 protein. The sample has about 140,000 distinct CDR3 sequences, 85% to 95% seen once. Material for sequencing was CD8+ T cells from PBMCs. This TCR was recovered from a human donor in good health. The chain combines TRBV30 with TRBJ2-7, with TRBD1 identical over 9 bases. The CDR3 DNA follows: TGTGCCTGGGGATTCGACAGGGGGAGCTACGAGCAGTACTTC. Translation: CAWGFDRGSYEQYF.